These 30 T cell receptor beta chains originate from one sample sequenced in a study of blood T cell repertoires in COVID-19. Profiled with immunoSEQ multiplex PCR; TCRdb holds only in-frame clones, not every one. The top ten hold 15% to 20% of the sample, which has about 59,000 clones, 80% to 95% seen once. The sequencing sample was made of peripheral blood. The receptors derive from a man older than 75 with acute or convalescent COVID-19.

This chain connects TRBV28 to TRBJ1-4; D is uncertain. The CDR3 is 13 residues long. Between the trimmed V and J ends, which lost 6 bases and 9 bases, there was a span of 14 bases. The germline V gene has CDR1 MDHEN and CDR2 SYDVKM. The CDR3 region has the DNA TGTGCCAGCAGCCCCGGGGATATGAAAAAACTGTTTTTT. This encodes CASSPGDMKKLFF. Using reference TRBV28 and TRBJ1-4 for the parts outside the CDR3, the full variable domain is DVKVTQSSRYLVKRTGEKVFLECVQDMDHENMFWYRQDPGLGLRLIYFSYDVKMKEKGDIPEGYSVSREKKERFSLILESASTNQTSMYLCASSPGDMKKLFFGSGTQLSVL.

The sample holds a few counts of this clone. V usage is TRBV10-3 and J usage is TRBJ2-3; 7 nucleotides align to TRBD1. This CDR3 has 17 residues. Per the germline V gene, CDR1 is ENHRY and CDR2 is SYGVKD. The junction had 12 bases not matched to a gene; V was cut back by 6 bases and J by 0 bases. This chain's CDR3 is CAISGTDGSSSTDTQYF. CDR3 nucleotide sequence: TGTGCCATCAGCGGGACAGACGGGTCATCTAGCACAGATACGCAGTATTTT.

This chain uses TRBV2 with TRBJ2-5; no definite D call. V dropped 4 bases and J dropped 5 bases, with 5 bases sitting between them. CDR1 SNHLY and CDR2 FYNNEI come from the germline V gene. The CDR3 loop spans 11 amino acids. CDR3 nucleotides: TGTGCCAGCAGTGTGCGTGAGACCCAGTACTTC. Protein sequence: CASSVRETQYF.

The chain uses TRBV19 and TRBJ2-3, with D tentatively TRBD1 (5 bases). The V gene's germline CDR1 is LNHDA and CDR2 SQIVND (reference sequence). V was pared by 6 bases and J by 0 bases, with 16 bases between. The CDR3 contains 16 residues. The CDR3 nucleotides are TGTGCCAGTAGCCCCCTGGCAGGGTCGAGCACAGATACGCAGTATTTT. Amino acids: CASSPLAGSSTDTQYF.

This chain connects TRBV6-2 or TRBV6-3 to TRBJ2-5, with 9 bases lining up with TRBD1. The CDR3 spans 14 residues. V shed 4 bases, J shed 4 bases, and the junction held 4 bases outside the gene matches. Germline V lookup: CDR1 MNHEY, CDR2 SVGEGT. This CDR3 reads CASSSWTGAETQYF. The CDR3 nucleotides are TGTGCCAGCAGTTCCTGGACAGGGGCAGAGACCCAGTACTTC.

The chain employs TRBV7-6 and TRBJ2-5; 10 bases agree with TRBD2. The length of the CDR3 is 16 residues. J was trimmed by 5 bases and V by 3 bases; bases with no gene match: 9. Germline V gene data show CDR1 as SGHVS and CDR2 as FNYEAQ. The CDR3 protein is CASSLGLAGAGETQYF. In DNA, the CDR3 is TGTGCCAGCAGCTTGGGGCTAGCGGGGGCCGGGGAGACCCAGTACTTC. Drawing the rest from reference TRBV7-6 and TRBJ2-5, the complete variable domain is GAGVSQSPRYKVTKRGQDVALRCDPISGHVSLYWYRQALGQGPEFLTYFNYEAQQDKSGLPNDRFSAERPEGSISTLTIQRTEQRDSAMYRCASSLGLAGAGETQYFGPGTRLLVL.

The J gene is TRBJ1-2, the V gene TRBV9; 12 bases match TRBD1. The germline V gene has CDR1 SGDLS and CDR2 YYNGEE. The junction had 9 bases not matched to a gene; V was cut back by 4 bases and J by 8 bases. The length of the CDR3 is 15 residues. The CDR3 here is CASSTPGQGARGYTF. In DNA form, the CDR3 reads TGTGCCAGCAGCACCCCGGGACAGGGGGCGCGGGGCTACACCTTC.

The chain employs TRBV5-1 and TRBJ1-1; 11 nucleotides agree with TRBD1. Per germline, CDR1 SGHRS and CDR2 YFSETQ. This CDR3 is 13 amino acids long. J was trimmed by 10 bases and V by 4 bases; bases with no gene match: 6. The CDR3 loop reads CASSQDRGRVAFF. In nucleotides, the CDR3 is TGCGCCAGCAGCCAGGACAGGGGGCGGGTAGCTTTCTTT.

This chain links TRBV6-5 with TRBJ1-1; 10 bases line up with TRBD1. Germline CDR1 and CDR2: MNHEY and SVGAGI. This CDR3 contains 13 residues. The junction had 2 bases not matched to a gene; V was cut back by 6 bases and J by 4 bases. CDR3 coding DNA: TGTGCCAGCAGGGACAGGGGGGGCACTGAAGCTTTCTTT. It codes for CASRDRGGTEAFF.

The chain combines TRBV5-4 with TRBJ1-2; 8 bases map to TRBD1. V trimming: 4 bases; J trimming: 3 bases; junction bases outside the gene matches: 5. The CDR3 is made up of 14 amino acids. Germline V gene sequence: CDR1 SGHNT, CDR2 YYREEE (reference sequence). The CDR3 is CASSPDRGDYGYTF. CDR3 bases: TGTGCCAGCAGCCCAGACAGGGGAGACTATGGCTACACCTTC.

The rearrangement links TRBV7-2 to TRBJ1-5; perhaps TRBD1 as D (6 bases). The CDR3 runs 16 residues. Germline CDR1 reads SGHTA; CDR2 reads FQGNSA. The ends were cut back, 1 base at V and 2 bases at J, with 12 bases in the middle. The CDR3 spells CASSLVSGGGNQPQHF. The CDR3 DNA follows: TGTGCCAGCAGCTTAGTTTCTGGGGGCGGCAATCAGCCCCAGCATTTT.

The V gene is TRBV3-1 (or the pseudogene TRBV3-2), the J gene TRBJ2-1, with a weak D call TRBD1 (5 bases). V was cut by 2 bases and J by 6 bases, with 11 bases left in between. This CDR3 has 14 residues. The germline CDR1 and CDR2 sequences are LGHDT and YNNKEL (reference sequence). The CDR3 DNA sequence: TGTGCCAGCAGCCAACCTGAAAGGGGCAATGAGCAGTTCTTC. Translation gives CASSQPERGNEQFF.

This clone was found a few times. This rearrangement joins TRBV7-2 to TRBJ2-5, with 13 positions matching TRBD2. With 2 bases clipped from V and 4 bases from J, the junction kept 7 bases outside the gene matches. Germline CDR1 and CDR2: SGHTA and FQGNSA. The CDR3 has 17 amino acids. DNA of the CDR3: TGTGCCAGCAGCTTAACGCCCCGACTAGCGGGGGGAGAGACCCAGTACTTC. It is translated as CASSLTPRLAGGETQYF.

The rearrangement links TRBV3-1 (or the pseudogene TRBV3-2) to TRBJ2-5; 11 bases align to TRBD2. Per the germline V gene, CDR1 is LGHDT and CDR2 is YNNKEL (reference sequence). The CDR3 has 17 amino acids. Losses at the gene ends were 0 bases for V and 5 bases for J; bases not matched to a gene: 8. The CDR3 DNA reads TGTGCCAGCAGCCAAGACTTGCTAGCGGGGGGCCGGGAGACCCAGTACTTC. Translating gives CASSQDLLAGGRETQYF.

The chain is built from TRBV20-1 and TRBJ2-1; D is perhaps TRBD2 (6 bases). The V gene's germline CDR1 is DFQATT and CDR2 SNEGSKA (reference sequence). The CDR3 spans 11 residues. The V gene lost 2 bases and the J gene lost 12 bases, with 11 bases spanning the gap. The CDR3 DNA reads as TGCAGTGCTAGAATCCCGGGACTGCAGTTCTTC. It encodes CSARIPGLQFF.

J is TRBJ1-5 and V is TRBV27; D possibly corresponds to TRBD1 (5 bases). The CDR3 consists of 12 residues. Deletions cut 2 bases from V and 11 bases from J, with 10 bases between. Germline assignment: CDR1 MNHEY and CDR2 SMNVEV (reference sequence). The CDR3 DNA follows: TGTGCCAGCAGTTTAAACGGGGGAGCCCAGCATTTT. As protein: CASSLNGGAQHF.

This chain connects TRBV7-2 to TRBJ2-3, with a weak D call TRBD2 (6 bases). The V gene's germline CDR1 is SGHTA and CDR2 FQGNSA. Trimming stripped 3 bases from V and 3 bases from J, with 13 bases between. The CDR3 consists of 15 residues. The CDR3 DNA reads as TGTGCCAGCAGCTTCCGGGGACTCGGGACAGATACGCAGTATTTT. It specifies CASSFRGLGTDTQYF.

The V call is TRBV7-2, the J call TRBJ2-7; TRBD2 matches 7 bases. This CDR3 is 14 amino acids long. The V gene end was trimmed by 4 bases and the J gene end by 3 bases; junction bases not matched to a gene: 6. Per the germline V gene, CDR1 is SGHTA and CDR2 is FQGNSA. The DNA for the CDR3 is TGTGCCAGCAGCTCAGGGACTACCATCTACGAGCAGTACTTC. Amino acids: CASSSGTTIYEQYF.

The CDR3 here is CASSPAGGVQETQYF. Written as DNA, the CDR3 is TGTGCCAGCAGCCCCGCCGGGGGGGTCCAAGAGACCCAGTACTTC. The J gene is TRBJ2-5, the V gene TRBV11-2; 8 bases are a match to TRBD2. CDR3 length: 15 amino acids. Trimming took 5 bases from V and 1 from J; bases not matched to a gene: 6. CDR1 is SGHAT, CDR2 FQNNGV, per germline.

The count of this clone is one. The J gene is TRBJ2-7, the V gene TRBV7-2; D call uncertain. There are 13 residues in the CDR3. CDR1 SGHTA and CDR2 FQGNSA come from the germline V gene. The germline V and J ends were trimmed by 1 base and 3 bases, with 7 bases remaining between them. The CDR3 bases are TGTGCCAGCAGCTTAGGAAGGAGCTACGAGCAGTACTTC. It codes for CASSLGRSYEQYF. Full variable domain (rest looked up from reference TRBV7-2 and TRBJ2-7): GAGVSQSPSNKVTEKGKDVELRCDPISGHTALYWYRQSLGQGLEFLIYFQGNSAPDKSGLPSDRFSAERTGGSVSTLTIQRTQQEDSAVYLCASSLGRSYEQYFGPGTRLTVT.

The J gene is TRBJ1-3, the V gene TRBV5-1, with D maybe TRBD1 (6 bases). The germline gives CDR1 SGHRS, CDR2 YFSETQ. CDR3 length equals 13 residues. V dropped 4 bases and J dropped 9 bases, with 14 bases sitting between them. This CDR3 is CASSADSLGTIYF. DNA of the CDR3: TGCGCCAGCAGCGCGGACAGTCTAGGCACCATATATTTT.

The chain combines TRBV3-1 (or the pseudogene TRBV3-2) with TRBJ1-1; D is unresolved. Trimming pared 4 bases from V and 2 bases from J, leaving 17 bases between. Germline assignment: CDR1 LGHDT and CDR2 YNNKEL (reference sequence). The length of the CDR3 is 16 residues. CDR3 DNA: TGTGCCAGCAGCCTGAGGCCCCTTGCCCCCAACACTGAAGCTTTCTTT. Its protein is CASSLRPLAPNTEAFF.

This clone was found once. The rearrangement joins TRBV6-6 to TRBJ2-3; TRBD1 agrees at 11 bases. CDR1 is MNHNY, CDR2 SVGAGI, per germline (reference sequence). The V gene end was trimmed by 5 bases and the J gene end by 2 bases; junction bases not matched to a gene: 9. The CDR3 extends over 17 amino acids. CDR3 coding DNA: TGTGCCAGCAGTCCCGGACAGGGGGCCCCATCCACAGATACGCAGTATTTT. Amino acid sequence: CASSPGQGAPSTDTQYF.

This chain connects TRBV10-1 to TRBJ1-2, with D possibly TRBD1 on 5 matching bases. The ends were cut back, 8 bases at V and 2 bases at J, with 9 bases in the middle. This CDR3 has 12 amino acids. The germline gives CDR1 WNHNN, CDR2 SYGVQD (reference sequence). CDR3 amino acids: CASGDRNYGYTF. The CDR3 DNA reads as TGCGCCAGCGGAGACAGAAACTATGGCTACACCTTC.

V is TRBV18 and J is TRBJ1-1; 9 nucleotides agree with TRBD1. Per the germline V gene, CDR1 is KGHSH and CDR2 is LQKENI. The CDR3 has 15 residues. Trimming cost V 3 bases and J 5 bases; bases outside gene matches: 7. DNA for the CDR3: TGTGCCAGCTCACCCGCGACAGGGGGAAAGACTGAAGCTTTCTTT. This encodes CASSPATGGKTEAFF.

The J gene is TRBJ2-3, the V gene TRBV19, with D possibly matching TRBD1 (5 bases). The V gene lost 5 bases and the J gene lost 0 bases, with 12 bases spanning the gap. The CDR3 length is 15 residues. Germline lookup yields CDR1 LNHDA and CDR2 SQIVND (reference sequence). The DNA for the CDR3 is TGTGCCAGTAGTGCAGCAGGGAAGAGCACAGATACGCAGTATTTT. As protein: CASSAAGKSTDTQYF.

This chain uses TRBV25-1 with TRBJ2-1; tentative D call: TRBD1 (5 bases). Trimming removed 5 bases at V and 3 bases at J, with 11 bases between. This CDR3 comprises 14 residues. Germline values: CDR1 MGHDK, CDR2 SYGVNS. CDR3 in amino acids: CASSSSGIYNEQFF. For the CDR3, the DNA is TGTGCCAGCAGTTCGTCAGGGATCTACAATGAGCAGTTCTTC.

This sequence joins TRBV5-8 and TRBJ1-3, with D maybe TRBD1 (5 bases). Deletions cut 2 bases from V and 4 bases from J, with 13 bases between. CDR3 size: 15 residues. Per germline, CDR1 SGHTS and CDR2 YDEGEE. The CDR3 bases are TGTGCCAGCAGCTTCACGACAGACAGAGGAAACACCATATATTTT. It encodes CASSFTTDRGNTIYF.

The chain carries TRBV5-6 and TRBJ2-5, with D possibly matching TRBD1 (6 bases). The CDR3 extends over 14 amino acids. Germline V gene lookup returns CDR1 SGHDT and CDR2 YYEEEE. The germline V and J ends were trimmed by 4 bases and 5 bases, with 15 bases remaining between them. The CDR3 DNA reads TGTGCCAGCAGCCTTAGGGGGATAGGGGAGACCCAGTACTTC. It encodes CASSLRGIGETQYF.

The CDR3 here is CASSRGSSGANVLTF. CDR3 DNA: TGTGCCAGCAGTCGAGGGAGCTCTGGGGCCAACGTCCTGACTTTC. This rearrangement joins TRBV7-9 to TRBJ2-6; D perhaps matches TRBD2 (5 bases). The V end lost 6 bases, the J end lost 0 bases, and 9 bases lay between the germline ends. CDR1 is SEHNR and CDR2 is FQNEAQ in the germline V gene (reference sequence). CDR3 length: 15 amino acids. Drawing the rest from reference TRBV7-9 and TRBJ2-6, the complete variable domain is DTGVSQNPRHKITKRGQNVTFRCDPISEHNRLYWYRQTLGQGPEFLTYFQNEAQLEKSRLLSDRFSAERPKGSFSTLEIQRTEQGDSAMYLCASSRGSSGANVLTFGAGSRLTVL.